This TCR beta chain was sequenced for a study of T cells in Graves' hyperthyroidism and ophthalmopathy. Study results and caveats: By a 13 V-J model, ophthalmopathy was set apart from stable hyperthyroidism.

Together with thyroid ultrasound, orbital computed tomography, serum thyroxine and TRAb, clinical symptoms were used for diagnoses. PBMCs were obtained from about 10 ml fresh peripheral blood. TCR beta CDR3 regions were amplified from RNA. The primer set for the first-round RT-PCR of the TCR CDR3 was HTBI. In TCRdb, the multiplex PCR reads were re-called with MiXCR into one record per CDR3 protein. The sample holds more than 300,000 distinct CDR3 sequences, 15% to 20% seen once. CDR1 and CDR2 from the germline V gene are SGHRS and YFSETQ. The CDR3 has 16 amino acids. Trimming stripped 5 bases from V and 2 bases from J, with 19 bases between. The table lists this clonotype with many counts. No antigen is known for it.

This sequence originates from a man between 18 and 35 years old with Graves' ophthalmopathy. The chain has TRBV5-1 and TRBJ1-1, with D perhaps TRBD1 (5 bases). Material for sequencing was blood. The CDR3 sequence: CASRLNGATLNTEAFF. The CDR3 region has the DNA TGCGCCAGCAGGTTAAATGGGGCCACACTAAACACTGAAGCTTTCTTT.